The following is a T cell receptor (beta chain) sequence with its context. Its cognate antigen is unknown. The sample is drawn from a study of post-analysis software for immune sequencing data. Study-wide findings and caveats: In multiple sclerosis, normalized Chao1 diversity was significantly below that of controls.

Sequencing libraries made from TCR beta cDNA carried unique molecular identifiers. It was from roughly 1.1 to 9.2 million T cells that approximately 500,000 cDNA molecules came. Using its own MiXCR run on the PCR reads, TCRdb lists one record per CDR3 protein. Found here are 550,000 to 700,000 distinct CDR3 sequences, 44% of them singletons; the top ten hold over 1.5%. The sample consisted of blood. This TCR derives from a girl aged 10-17 years with multiple sclerosis.

CDR3 in DNA: TGCGCCAGCACCCCCACCACAGATACGCAGTATTTT. As protein: CASTPTTDTQYF. This chain uses TRBV10-2 with TRBJ2-3; D is ambiguous. This CDR3 region has 12 residues. Germline CDR1 WSHSY, CDR2 SAAADI. V was shortened by 7 bases and J by 2 bases, with 7 bases between the two germline ends.